The present T cell receptor beta chain was sequenced within a study of post-analysis software for immune sequencing data. The study, taken as a whole, reports: Strong co-clustering by F measure was evident for samples that had been prepared in the same batch. Controls showed lower frequencies than patients for 4 or 5 TRBV segments, and TRBV5-6, TRBV5-1 and TRBV20-1 were among these. In multiple sclerosis, normalized Chao1 diversity was significantly below that of controls.

Notes on this clonotype: Its antigen remains unknown.

Each TCR beta cDNA library carried unique molecular identifiers. Around 460,000 cDNA molecules came from about 1 to 10 million T cells. MiXCR, run by TCRdb on the PCR reads, gives a single entry per CDR3 protein. The sample carries 450,000 to 700,000 distinct CDR3 sequences, around 40% recorded once. The CDR3 is 14 amino acids. Trimming cost V 1 base and J 4 bases, with 9 bases left between them. Germline V gives CDR1 LGHDT, CDR2 YNNKEL (reference sequence). The clonotype originates from a girl under 18 with multiple sclerosis. The sample comprised blood. This chain links TRBV3-1 with TRBJ2-3; TRBD2 is a possible D gene (6 bases). The chain's CDR3 is CASSQGDLADTQYF. The CDR3 DNA reads TGTGCCAGCAGCCAAGGGGACTTGGCAGATACGCAGTATTTT.